These T cell receptor beta chains were read from a single sample in a study of T cells in Graves' hyperthyroidism and ophthalmopathy. TCRdb redid the calling of the multiplex PCR reads with MiXCR, one entry per CDR3 protein. This table has about 640,000 distinct CDR3 sequences, approximately 15% appearing once. What was sequenced was blood. These receptors all come from a woman aged 45-59 years with Graves' ophthalmopathy. Each CDR3 is given with its conserved first and last residue. D genes are given only for firm matches. Expanded clones are given a class, and other clones once, few, many or no size at all.

d_gene	v_gene	j_gene	abundance	CDR3nt	CDR3aa
-	TRBV16	TRBJ1-5	-	TGTGCCAGCAGCCAATCGTTCGCCCAGGCAAATCAGCCCCAGCATTTT	CASSQSFAQANQPQHF
-	TRBV7-3	TRBJ2-1	many	TGTGCCAGCAGCCCAAGGGGCGGTGAGCAGTTCTTC	CASSPRGGEQFF
-	TRBV18	TRBJ1-1	many	TGTGCCAGCTCACCAGTATTAGGGTCAAGAGGGAACACTGAAGCTTTCTTT	CASSPVLGSRGNTEAFF
-	TRBV5-1	TRBJ2-7	few	TGCGCCAGCAGCTTTGCCGGCGGCCTCTCTTACGAGCAGTACTTC	CASSFAGGLSYEQYF
TRBD2	TRBV4-1	TRBJ2-2	few	TGCGCCAGCAGCCAAGACCAGGGACTAGCGGACGGCAACGGGGAGCTGTTTTTT	CASSQDQGLADGNGELFF
-	TRBV2	TRBJ2-7	many	TGTGCCAGCATTGACACTCGGGACTCCTACGAGCAGTACTTC	CASIDTRDSYEQYF
TRBD1	TRBV4-2	TRBJ1-5	many	TGTGCCAGCAGCCAAGAGCACAGGGGGCATCAGCCCCAGCATTTT	CASSQEHRGHQPQHF
TRBD2	TRBV14	TRBJ2-1	many	TGTGCCAGCAGCCCTCCGGGACTAGACTTATACAATGAGCAGTTCTTC	CASSPPGLDLYNEQFF
TRBD1	TRBV12-3/TRBV12-4	TRBJ2-1	many	TGTGCCAGCAGGCGACAGGGGTTGATCGGTGAGCAGTTCTTC	CASRRQGLIGEQFF
-	TRBV5-1	TRBJ1-3	many	TGCGCCAGCAGCCCGGGACGTCGAAACACCATATATTTT	CASSPGRRNTIYF
-	TRBV7-6	TRBJ1-6	-	TGTGCCAGCAGCTTACGTGCTGCGGGGGCGTACCAAGAGAGCTCCTATAATTCACCCCTCCACTTT	CASSLRAAGAYQESSYNSPLHF
-	TRBV11-3	TRBJ1-1	many	TGTGCCAGCAGCTTAGGGGGAAGGGGACGGATCACTGAAGCTTTCTTT	CASSLGGRGRITEAFF
TRBD1	TRBV3-1	TRBJ1-4	many	TGTGCCAGCAGCCTCTTCGGGACAGACCCGAATGAAAAACTGTTTTTT	CASSLFGTDPNEKLFF
TRBD2	TRBV30	TRBJ2-5	-	TGTGCCTGGAGGGTTTTAAGAGCGGGAGGGCCGGAGACCCAGTACTTC	CAWRVLRAGGPETQYF
-	TRBV20-1	TRBJ2-1	-	TGCAGTGCTAGAGTCAAGGGGTCCTACAATGAGCAGTTCTTC	CSARVKGSYNEQFF
TRBD2	TRBV20-1	TRBJ2-1	many	TGCAGTGCTAGAGTCCCCCCGGGGGACTACAACTACAATGAGCAGTTCTTC	CSARVPPGDYNYNEQFF
-	TRBV6-9	TRBJ2-2	-	TGTGCCAGCAGTTATAACAGACCGAACACCGGGGAGCTGTTTTTT	CASSYNRPNTGELFF
-	TRBV18	TRBJ2-1	many	TGTGCCAGCTCACCATTGATAGCTTCGGATGAGCAGTTCTTC	CASSPLIASDEQFF